The 20 T cell receptor beta chains below come from one sample, sequenced in a study of human T cells and chemical hapten exposure. The sample's time point: pre-sensitization, week 0. Treatment defined: therapeutic diphenylcyclopropenone sensitization with weekly scalp DPC. A single record per CDR3 protein comes from TCRdb applying MiXCR to the RACE reads. The sample has 300,000 to 450,000 distinct CDR3 sequences; 5% to 6.5% are singletons. The sequences come from whole blood, collected in connection with sensitization to the hapten diphenylcyclopropenone (DPC). The origin of the receptors is a woman aged 50 to 60 with alopecia areata. Some clones in this sample may be carry-over from other donors' samples.

This clonotype was detected ten times or more. The V gene is TRBV5-1, the J gene TRBJ2-1; D remains unclear. Germline-derived CDR1 and CDR2 are SGHRS and YFSETQ. The CDR3 has 13 residues. The V and J ends lost 0 bases and 6 bases respectively, with 7 bases between them. The CDR3 coding sequence is TGCGCCAGCAGCTTGGGCTCGGGCAATGAGCAGTTCTTC. This codes for CASSLGSGNEQFF.

At least ten counts were recorded for this clonotype. The CDR3 sequence: CSASKSGRNFYEQYF. For the CDR3, the DNA is TGCAGTGCTAGTAAATCCGGGAGGAATTTCTACGAGCAGTACTTC. The rearrangement joins TRBV20-1 to TRBJ2-7, with 7 bases matching TRBD2. The V gene end was trimmed by 3 bases and the J gene end by 3 bases; junction bases not matched to a gene: 11. CDR1 and CDR2 (germline): DFQATT, SNEGSKA (reference sequence). The CDR3 has 15 residues.

The table lists this clonotype with many counts. This chain joins TRBV2 and TRBJ2-7, with TRBD1 identical over 7 bases. The CDR3 totals 16 residues. The J segment lost 6 bases and the V segment lost 7 bases, leaving 18 bases of the junction unmatched. Germline V gene sequence: CDR1 SNHLY, CDR2 FYNNEI. The CDR3 reads CASNHGTGQRPSEQYF. CDR3 nucleotides: TGTGCCAGCAATCATGGGACGGGACAGCGACCCTCCGAGCAGTACTTC. Complete variable domain (other parts from reference TRBV2 and TRBJ2-7): EPEVTQTPSHQVTQMGQEVILRCVPISNHLYFYWYRQILGQKVEFLVSFYNNEISEKSEIFDDQFSVERPDGSNFTLKIRSTKLEDSAMYFCASNHGTGQRPSEQYFGPGTRLTVT.

V usage is TRBV7-3 and J usage is TRBJ2-7; TRBD2 matches at 8 bases. There are 14 residues in the CDR3. V was pared by 4 bases and J by 5 bases, with 7 bases of the junction left unmatched. Germline V lookup: CDR1 SGHTA, CDR2 FQGTGA. The CDR3 DNA follows: TGTGCCAGCAGCTCCTACGGGGGGGCGGACGAGCAGTACTTC. This codes for CASSSYGGADEQYF.

This clonotype was counted a few times. J is TRBJ2-5 and V is TRBV11-2; D not certain. Germline V CDR1 and CDR2: SGHAT, FQNNGV. This CDR3 is 15 amino acids long. The V end was cut by 5 bases, the J end by 1 base, with 14 bases between. The CDR3 nucleotides are TGTGCCAGCAGCCGGAGCCCCGGGTCCCAAGAGACCCAGTACTTC. This sequence encodes CASSRSPGSQETQYF.

This clonotype was seen a few times. The V gene is TRBV10-3, the J gene TRBJ1-5; maybe TRBD1 (5 bases). Germline V gene data show CDR1 as ENHRY and CDR2 as SYGVKD. CDR3 length equals 13 residues. Deletions cut 8 bases from V and 4 bases from J, with 12 bases between. CDR3 residues: CAIRPGENQPQHF. The DNA for the CDR3 is TGTGCCATCCGGCCGGGGGAAAATCAGCCCCAGCATTTT.

This clonotype has at least ten counts. The chain links TRBV20-1 to TRBJ1-1; TRBD1 matches at 7 bases. The CDR3 totals 16 residues. Germline CDR1 DFQATT, CDR2 SNEGSKA (reference sequence). The CDR3 region has the DNA TGCAGGGCCTCCTCGACAGGGTGGAGTTCCGGCACTGAAGCTTTCTTT. Translating it yields CRASSTGWSSGTEAFF.

This clonotype was detected ten times or more. The chain carries TRBV28 and TRBJ1-1; a possible D gene is TRBD1 (5 bases). This CDR3 contains 13 residues. Trimming stripped 6 bases from V and 4 bases from J, with 12 bases between. Germline V CDR1 and CDR2: MDHEN, SYDVKM. CDR3 region: CASSRPGGTEAFF. Here the CDR3 DNA reads TGTGCCAGCAGCCGTCCCGGGGGCACTGAAGCTTTCTTT.

The V call is TRBV29-1, the J call TRBJ2-2; 7 bases match TRBD1. This CDR3 has 19 amino acids. The V gene end was trimmed by 2 bases and the J gene end by 7 bases; junction bases not matched to a gene: 22. The germline V gene has CDR1 SQVTM and CDR2 ANQGSEA. The CDR3 nucleotides are TGCAGCGTTGAAAACCGAGGACCGAGGCAGGGGGAGAGAGGCGGGGAGCTGTTTTTT. This gives the protein CSVENRGPRQGERGGELFF.

This clonotype was detected many times. This chain connects TRBV5-1 to TRBJ1-2; D gene uncertain. The V end was cut by 0 bases, the J end by 8 bases, with 8 bases between. Germline-derived CDR1 and CDR2 are SGHRS and YFSETQ. The CDR3 loop spans 12 amino acids. CDR3 sequence: CASSLDALGYTF. Here the CDR3 DNA reads TGCGCCAGCAGCTTGGACGCCTTAGGCTACACCTTC.

This clonotype was detected ten times or more. The rearrangement joins TRBV25-1 to TRBJ2-6; no firm D call. The germline V gene has CDR1 MGHDK and CDR2 SYGVNS. This CDR3 comprises 16 residues. The V end lost 2 bases, the J end lost 1 base, and 9 bases lay between the germline ends. The CDR3 region is CASSEPGSSGANVLTF. CDR3 nucleotide sequence: TGTGCCAGCAGTGAACCTGGAAGTTCTGGGGCCAACGTCCTGACTTTC.

This chain links TRBV11-2 with TRBJ2-2; TRBD1 agrees at 9 bases. This CDR3 contains 15 residues. The J segment lost 6 bases and the V segment lost 1 base, leaving 3 bases of the junction unmatched. CDR1 is SGHAT, CDR2 FQNNGV, per germline. DNA of the CDR3: TGTGCCAGCAGCTTAGGACAGGGGGTGGCCGGGGAGCTGTTTTTT. The encoded protein is CASSLGQGVAGELFF.

At least ten counts were recorded for this clonotype. J is TRBJ2-7 and V is TRBV12-3 or TRBV12-4; D assignment may be TRBD1 or TRBD2 (5 bases each). V lost 5 bases to trimming and J lost 3 bases, with 14 bases between them. CDR3 size: 14 residues. The CDR3 region is CASSGTGPVYEQYF. Here the CDR3 DNA reads TGTGCCAGCAGTGGGACGGGACCCGTCTACGAGCAGTACTTC.

Ten or more counts support this clonotype. The genes are TRBV4-2 and TRBJ1-6, with 8 bases that match TRBD1. The CDR3 contains 17 residues. V shed 0 bases, J shed 8 bases, and the junction held 9 bases outside the gene matches. Looked up from germline, CDR1 is LGHNA and CDR2 is YNFKEQ. The CDR3 DNA sequence: TGTGCCAGCAGCCAAGATTGGGACAGGCTCCGAGATTCACCCCTCCACTTT. The encoded protein is CASSQDWDRLRDSPLHF.

The rearrangement links TRBV7-9 to TRBJ2-7; 9 bases fit TRBD2. The CDR3 runs to 15 residues. Germline CDR1 SEHNR, CDR2 FQNEAQ (reference sequence). The ends lost 6 bases at V and 7 bases at J; junction bases unmatched: 13. The CDR3 spells CASSPRRRGGLEQYF. CDR3 in DNA: TGTGCCAGCAGTCCCCGGCGGCGGGGGGGCCTGGAGCAGTACTTC.

This clonotype has just a few counts. The chain recombines TRBV5-1 with TRBJ2-5; tentative D call: TRBD2 (5 bases). The CDR3 has 13 residues. Germline CDR1 SGHRS, CDR2 YFSETQ. V was shortened by 0 bases and J by 6 bases, with 9 bases between the two germline ends. The CDR3 DNA sequence: TGCGCCAGCAGCTTGGAACTAGTTCAGACCCAGTACTTC. This encodes CASSLELVQTQYF. The complete variable domain, with remaining parts taken from reference TRBV5-1 and TRBJ2-5, reads KAGVTQTPRYLIKTRGQQVTLSCSPISGHRSVSWYQQTPGQGLQFLFEYFSETQRNKGNFPGRFSGRQFSNSRSEMNVSTLELGDSALYLCASSLELVQTQYFGPGTRLLVL.

This clonotype was recorded at least ten times. V gene TRBV29-1 combines with J gene TRBJ1-5; 7 nucleotides match TRBD1. CDR3 size: 13 residues. Germline V gene lookup returns CDR1 SQVTM and CDR2 ANQGSEA. J was trimmed by 7 bases and V by 2 bases; bases with no gene match: 5. The CDR3 protein is CSVETGVGQPQHF. The CDR3 DNA sequence: TGCAGCGTTGAAACAGGGGTAGGGCAGCCCCAGCATTTT.

At least ten counts were recorded for this clonotype. This chain joins TRBV2 and TRBJ1-1, with 7 bases that match TRBD1. Germline V gene lookup returns CDR1 SNHLY and CDR2 FYNNEI. V lost 10 bases, J lost 3 bases, and 11 bases stayed unmatched. The length of the CDR3 is 14 residues. CDR3 region: CAISQTRGDTEAFF. CDR3 sequence (DNA): TGTGCCATCTCCCAGACCAGGGGGGACACTGAAGCTTTCTTT.

This clonotype came up many times. The chain links TRBV7-8 to TRBJ2-3, with 9 bases fitting TRBD2. This CDR3 has 15 amino acids. Germline V gives CDR1 SGHVS, CDR2 FQNEAQ. After removal of 5 bases from V and 3 bases from J, the junction contained 6 bases not matched to a gene. CDR3 sequence: CASSQPGLATDTQYF. CDR3 DNA: TGTGCCAGCAGCCAGCCGGGACTAGCAACAGATACGCAGTATTTT.

J is TRBJ1-2 and V is TRBV6-1, with 7 positions matching TRBD1. Germline CDR1 is MNHNS and CDR2 is SASEGT. V shed 2 bases, J shed 5 bases, and the junction held 8 bases outside the gene matches. The CDR3 has 15 residues. The DNA of the CDR3 is TGTGCCAGCAGTGAATTTGGAGGGGGCGCGTATGGCTACACCTTC. Encoded protein: CASSEFGGGAYGYTF.